This note documents a single T cell receptor (beta chain) sequence. This sample was taken from a study of long-term antiretroviral therapy in people with HIV. V dropped 0 bases and J dropped 6 bases, with 6 bases sitting between them. CDR3 length: 13 amino acids. CDR1 and CDR2 (germline): MNHEY, SMNVEV (reference sequence). The immunoSEQ assay was v3.0, run at survey level. Profiling relied on immunoSEQ multiplex PCR, and the TCRdb table lists in-frame clones only, not all of them. The sample holds 16,000 or so clones, 70% to 80% seen once. This rearrangement joins TRBV27 to TRBJ1-5, with D uncertain. This clonotype was obtained from a man aged 40-49 years with HIV. This specimen was unsorted PBMCs, taken 2.1 years after starting antiretroviral therapy. The CDR3 loop reads CASSLSWGQPQHF. In DNA, the CDR3 is TGTGCCAGCAGTTTATCTTGGGGTCAGCCCCAGCATTTT.